This TCR beta chain is from a study of T cell responses to AZD1222 COVID-19 vaccine. Whole-study findings and limits: Repertoire sampling happened only post peak T cell response. Donor demographics were predominantly white British with a female majority; clonal diversity may be underestimated.

This clone was picked up one time. Its target is unknown. Using immunoSEQ multiplex PCR, the repertoire was profiled, and TCRdb retains in-frame clones only, with some absent. The table lists some 50,000 clones, 65% to 80% of them singletons, with roughly 20% in the top ten. The CDR3 length is 16 residues. With 5 bases clipped from V and 1 base from J, the junction kept 5 bases outside the gene matches. From germline, CDR1 is ENHRY and CDR2 SYGVKD. The sequences come from peripheral blood, collected on day 0 of MenACWY control vaccination. The chain combines TRBV10-3 with TRBJ2-2; 9 bases agree with TRBD1. The source is an adult in good health. The DNA for the CDR3 is TGTGCCATCAGTTCACCGGGACAGGGGAACACCGGGGAGCTGTTTTTT. It specifies CAISSPGQGNTGELFF.